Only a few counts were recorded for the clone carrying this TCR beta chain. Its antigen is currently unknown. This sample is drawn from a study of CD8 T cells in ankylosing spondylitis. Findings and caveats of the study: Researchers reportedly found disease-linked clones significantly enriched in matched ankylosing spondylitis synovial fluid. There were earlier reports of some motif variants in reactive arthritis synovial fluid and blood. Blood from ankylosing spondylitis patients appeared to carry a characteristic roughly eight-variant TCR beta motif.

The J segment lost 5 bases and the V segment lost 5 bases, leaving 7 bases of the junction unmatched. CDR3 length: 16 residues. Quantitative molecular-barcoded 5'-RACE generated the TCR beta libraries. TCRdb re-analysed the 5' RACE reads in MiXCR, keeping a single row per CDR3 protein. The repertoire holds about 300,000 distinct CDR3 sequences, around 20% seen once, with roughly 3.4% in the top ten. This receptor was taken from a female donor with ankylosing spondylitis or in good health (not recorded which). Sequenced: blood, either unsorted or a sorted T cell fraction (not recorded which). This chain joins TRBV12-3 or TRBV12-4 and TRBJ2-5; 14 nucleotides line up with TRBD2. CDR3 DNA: TGTGCCAGCAGTCCTCTGACTAGCGGGGGGGAGGAGACCCAGTACTTC. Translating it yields CASSPLTSGGEETQYF.